Below, 20 T cell receptor beta chains from the same sample are listed, as sequenced in a study of shared clonotypes between healthy human individuals. Libraries were prepared by immunoSEQ multiplex PCR; TCRdb keeps only in-frame clonotypes and omits some of them. The repertoire holds 450,000 to 500,000 clones, with around 73% as singletons. The specimen sequenced was PBMCs. The receptors derive from a woman in her 40s in good health. Some clones in this sample may be carry-over from other donors' samples.

This clone occurred many times. Other DNA sequences in this sample translate to the same CDR3. J is TRBJ2-7 and V is TRBV6-5; tentatively, D is TRBD1 or TRBD2 (6 bases each). The CDR3 is 14 amino acids. CDR1 is MNHEY and CDR2 is SVGAGI in the germline V gene. V lost 0 bases and J 4 bases, leaving 10 bases between the germline ends. The CDR3 region is CASSYSQGTYEQYF. CDR3 bases: TGTGCCAGCAGTTACTCGCAGGGGACTTACGAGCAGTACTTC.

This clone was counted a single time. This chain joins TRBV11-1 and TRBJ2-5; 9 bases map to TRBD1. Trimming cost V 3 bases and J 2 bases; bases outside gene matches: 1. Germline CDR1 SGHAT, CDR2 FQDESV (reference sequence). This CDR3 has 14 amino acids. The CDR3 is CASSLGQGQETQYF. The DNA for the CDR3 is TGTGCCAGCAGCTTGGGACAGGGACAAGAGACCCAGTACTTC.

On this clone itself: This sample also contains other DNA sequences that code for the same CDR3. The rearrangement joins TRBV5-6 to TRBJ1-4; D is undetermined. This CDR3 comprises 14 residues. V lost 1 base, J lost 2 bases, and 6 bases lay in between. Per germline, CDR1 SGHDT and CDR2 YYEEEE. The CDR3 DNA is TGTGCCAGCAGCTTGCGAGGGACTAATGAAAAACTGTTTTTT. Protein sequence: CASSLRGTNEKLFF.

The CDR3 coding sequence is TGTGCCAGCACAGGGAGGGAAAATGAAAAACTGTTTTTT. Translated, it gives CASTGRENEKLFF. This rearrangement joins TRBV6-1 to TRBJ1-4; D may be TRBD1 (5 bases). Per the germline V gene, CDR1 is MNHNS and CDR2 is SASEGT. V lost 7 bases and J lost 5, with 11 bases in between. The CDR3 totals 13 residues.

Remarks on this clone: This likely came from a read error, as a far larger clone is one base away. This chain links TRBV27 with TRBJ1-1, with D unclear. This CDR3 has 14 amino acids. Germline CDR1 and CDR2: MNHEY and SMNVEV (reference sequence). Between the trimmed V and J ends, which lost 5 bases and 3 bases, there was a span of 13 bases. The CDR3 loop is CASSRGYGDTEAFF. DNA of the CDR3: TGTGCCAGCAGTAGAGGGTACGGCGACACTGAAGCTTTCTTT.

V usage is TRBV2 and J usage is TRBJ1-5; the D gene is possibly TRBD1 (5 bases). The length of the CDR3 is 15 residues. V dropped 7 bases and J dropped 3 bases, with 16 bases sitting between them. Germline loops: CDR1 SNHLY, CDR2 FYNNEI. CDR3 DNA sequence: TGTGCCAGCAACCCGGGCCAGGGTGACAATCAGCCCCAGCATTTT. Translating it yields CASNPGQGDNQPQHF.

The chain combines TRBV7-9 with TRBJ1-4; D is undetermined. There are 13 residues in the CDR3. CDR1 is SEHNR, CDR2 FQNEAQ, per germline (reference sequence). V was clipped by 5 bases and J by 8 bases, with 12 bases between them. Written as DNA, the CDR3 is TGTGCCAGCAGCCCCACGGGGAAGGAAAAACTGTTTTTT. Its translation: CASSPTGKEKLFF.

The chain joins TRBV6-1 to TRBJ1-4, with D tentatively TRBD1 (6 bases). Per the germline V gene, CDR1 is MNHNS and CDR2 is SASEGT. The CDR3 runs to 14 residues. V was trimmed by 10 bases and J by 7 bases, leaving 19 bases between them. DNA of the CDR3: TGTGCCATTAGGGGGGATAGCGCGGGTGAAAAACTGTTTTTT. It translates to CAIRGDSAGEKLFF.

The chain employs TRBV6-1 and TRBJ2-2, with 8 bases lining up with TRBD2. The CDR3 is made up of 17 amino acids. V shed 3 bases, J shed 1 base, and the junction held 7 bases outside the gene matches. Germline CDR1 MNHNS, CDR2 SASEGT. CDR3: CASSDRVAGGNTGELFF. DNA for the CDR3: TGTGCCAGCAGTGATAGGGTGGCGGGAGGGAACACCGGGGAGCTGTTTTTT.

This clone showed up many times. CDR3 protein: CASSQMRGGRNTIYF. The CDR3 region has the DNA TGCGCCAGCAGCCAAATGAGAGGGGGCCGCAACACCATATATTTT. This sequence joins TRBV5-1 and TRBJ1-3, with 7 bases matching TRBD1. The CDR3 runs 15 residues. CDR1 is SGHRS and CDR2 is YFSETQ in the germline V gene. Trimming removed 4 bases from V and 7 bases from J; junction bases left unmatched: 11.

The V and J genes are TRBV15 and TRBJ2-7; maybe TRBD1 (6 bases). CDR1 and CDR2 from the germline V gene are LNHNV and YYDKDF (reference sequence). The CDR3 spans 13 residues. Trimming took 5 bases from V and 4 from J, leaving 12 bases between them. This CDR3 is CATSDRDIYEQYF. The CDR3 DNA reads as TGTGCCACCAGCGACCGGGACATTTACGAGCAGTACTTC.

This clone was seen only a few times. Compared with germline, one end of the junction differs, possibly owing to a read error. The chain recombines TRBV5-1 with TRBJ2-2, with D perhaps TRBD2 (5 bases). CDR1 and CDR2 from the germline V gene are SGHRS and YFSETQ. This CDR3 is built from 15 residues. CDR3 loop: CASSLVTNSAGELFF. The CDR3, as DNA: TGCGCCAGCAGCTTGGTGACAAATAGCGCCGGTGAGCTGTTTTTT.

This rearrangement joins TRBV7-9 to TRBJ1-4, with D possibly being TRBD1 (5 bases). The ends were cut back, 5 bases at V and 5 bases at J, with 12 bases in the middle. Germline CDR1 and CDR2: SEHNR and FQNEAQ (reference sequence). The CDR3 spans 14 residues. This CDR3 is CASSLKGPNEKLFF. The CDR3 DNA sequence: TGTGCCAGCAGCCTGAAGGGGCCCAATGAAAAACTGTTTTTT.

This clone was detected many times. J is TRBJ2-5 and V is TRBV4-3, with D tentatively TRBD1 or TRBD2 (6 bases each). Deletions cut 1 base from V and 2 bases from J, with 14 bases between. Germline V CDR1 and CDR2: LGHNA, YSLEER. This CDR3 spans 16 amino acids. The CDR3 region has the DNA TGCGCCAGCAGCCAAGGGACAGCGAGCGGGCAAGAGACCCAGTACTTC. Amino acids: CASSQGTASGQETQYF.

As concerns this clone: A far bigger clonotype differs at one base, so this is likely a read error. The chain uses TRBV4-3 and TRBJ2-3; D might be TRBD1 (5 bases). Germline CDR1 LGHNA, CDR2 YSLEER. The CDR3 covers 13 residues. The V end was cut by 7 bases, the J end by 6 bases, with 14 bases between. The CDR3 protein is CASKETPGDTQYF. DNA of the CDR3: TGCGCCAGCAAGGAGACTCCAGGGGATACGCAGTATTTT.

This chain connects TRBV7-1 to TRBJ1-1; weak D call: TRBD1 (5 bases). TRBV7-1 is placed among ORFs of uncertain function. V was clipped by 4 bases and J by 4 bases, with 13 bases between them. The CDR3 is made up of 14 amino acids. CDR3 nucleotides: TGTGCCAGCAGCTTAGTGTACGGGGGCACTGAAGCTTTCTTT. Protein: CASSLVYGGTEAFF.

The chain joins TRBV7-9 to TRBJ1-4; no firm D call. Between the trimmed V and J ends, which lost 2 bases and 4 bases, there was a span of 11 bases. From germline, CDR1 is SEHNR and CDR2 FQNEAQ (reference sequence). The CDR3 covers 15 residues. The CDR3 sequence: CASSLSREFNEKLFF. The DNA of the CDR3 is TGTGCCAGCAGCTTATCCCGAGAGTTTAATGAAAAACTGTTTTTT.

This chain connects TRBV5-6 to TRBJ2-7; D may be TRBD1 (6 bases). The V gene's germline CDR1 is SGHDT and CDR2 YYEEEE. Trimming took 4 bases from V and 2 from J, leaving 13 bases between them. This CDR3 comprises 14 residues. The CDR3 loop reads CASSRRGFAYEQYF. For the CDR3, the DNA is TGTGCCAGCAGCCGCAGGGGATTTGCCTACGAGCAGTACTTC.

This rearrangement joins TRBV29-1 to TRBJ1-2; the D is unclear. CDR1 and CDR2 from the germline V gene are SQVTM and ANQGSEA. This CDR3 has 14 residues. The V gene lost 6 bases and the J gene lost 4 bases, with 18 bases spanning the gap. The CDR3 region is CSVRSSGEGYGYTF. The CDR3 DNA sequence: TGCAGCGTCCGGTCGAGTGGGGAGGGCTATGGCTACACCTTC.

This clone has a single count. The gene calls are TRBV11-2 and TRBJ2-3; tentatively, D is TRBD1 (6 bases). The CDR3 consists of 19 residues. Trimming took 1 base from V and 2 from J, leaving 22 bases between them. The V gene's germline CDR1 is SGHAT and CDR2 FQNNGV. This CDR3 reads CASSLALGEKTGYTDTQYF. The CDR3, as DNA: TGTGCCAGCAGCTTAGCGCTTGGCGAAAAGACAGGATACACAGATACGCAGTATTTT.